Following are 7 T cell receptor beta chains from one sample sequenced in a study of blood T cell repertoires in COVID-19. Profiled with immunoSEQ multiplex PCR; TCRdb holds only in-frame clones, not every one. This sample has about 75,000 clones, with approximately 74% found just once. Input material: peripheral blood. The source of these receptors is a human donor with acute or convalescent COVID-19. The donor label of this sample is uncertain.

CDR3 amino acids: CASSPLGLTNEKLFF. The CDR3 DNA sequence: TGTGCCAGCAGCCCTCTTGGGCTCACTAATGAAAAACTGTTTTTT. This chain joins TRBV7-9 and TRBJ1-4; D is ambiguous. CDR1 and CDR2 (germline): SEHNR, FQNEAQ (reference sequence). CDR3 length: 15 residues. Trimming took 5 bases from V and 2 from J, leaving 12 bases between them.

This clone was seen only once. One end of the junction varies from germline; a read error may be responsible. The rearrangement joins TRBV29-1 to TRBJ2-7; tentative D call: TRBD1 (6 bases). The length of the CDR3 is 13 residues. In germline, CDR1 is SQVTM, CDR2 ANQGSEA. The CDR3 bases are TGCAGCGTTGCAGGGGAGTCCTCCAACGAGCAGTACTTC. It specifies CSVAGESSNEQYF.

This clone was observed a single time. V usage is TRBV27 and J usage is TRBJ2-1; TRBD2 is a possible D gene (6 bases). This CDR3 region has 13 residues. CDR1 and CDR2 from the germline V gene are MNHEY and SMNVEV (reference sequence). V was cut by 10 bases and J by 0 bases, with 10 bases left in between. The CDR3 DNA follows: TGTGCCACCCGGGGGAGCTCCTACAATGAGCAGTTCTTC. This encodes CATRGSSYNEQFF.

V usage is TRBV7-2 and J usage is TRBJ2-1; weak D call: TRBD2 (8 bases). V shed 2 bases and J shed 5 bases, with 22 bases lying between them. Germline V gene lookup returns CDR1 SGHTA and CDR2 FQGNSA. The CDR3 is made up of 18 amino acids. CDR3 region: CASSLRGPGLGSHNEQFF. DNA for the CDR3: TGTGCCAGCAGCTTAAGGGGGCCGGGACTAGGAAGCCACAATGAGCAGTTCTTC.

The CDR3 region is CASSLGPGQGISKTQYF. Written as DNA, the CDR3 is TGCGCCAGCAGCTTGGGTCCGGGACAGGGGATATCAAAGACCCAGTACTTC. This chain uses TRBV5-1 with TRBJ2-5; 10 nucleotides agree with TRBD1. The V gene's germline CDR1 is SGHRS and CDR2 YFSETQ. V lost 0 bases and J lost 6; bases outside the gene matches: 11. The CDR3 has 17 residues.

The chain combines TRBV7-2 with TRBJ1-5, with D uncertain. The CDR3 covers 15 residues. Trimming shortened V by 2 bases and J by 10 bases, and 18 bases separated the two germline ends. Per germline, CDR1 SGHTA and CDR2 FQGNSA. CDR3: CASSLIQEPRFPQHF. CDR3 bases: TGTGCCAGCAGCTTAATCCAGGAACCACGTTTTCCCCAGCATTTT.

The chain joins TRBV6-4 to TRBJ2-7; perhaps TRBD1 as D (6 bases). Per the germline V gene, CDR1 is MRHNA and CDR2 is SNTAGT. The V and J ends lost 6 bases and 7 bases respectively, with 19 bases between them. This CDR3 spans 14 amino acids. The CDR3: CASRDRQPGWEQYF. The CDR3 region has the DNA TGTGCCAGCAGGGACAGACAACCAGGCTGGGAGCAGTACTTC.